Listed here are 3 T cell receptor beta chains from one sample, sequenced in a study of cytomegalovirus exposure and HLA in healthy donors. Primers included in the PCR were 60 Vbeta and 13 Jbeta primers. Using immunoSEQ multiplex PCR, the repertoire was profiled, and TCRdb retains in-frame clones only, with some absent. The repertoire holds roughly 120,000 clones, with around three quarters as singletons. Sequencing input: PBMCs. All receptors derive from a male donor in good health and CMV-seronegative.

V is TRBV2 and J is TRBJ2-7; 7 nucleotides agree with TRBD2. Trimming removed 4 bases from V and 0 bases from J; junction bases left unmatched: 6. The CDR3 length is 15 residues. CDR1 and CDR2 from the germline V gene are SNHLY and FYNNEI. For the CDR3, the DNA is TGTGCCAGCAGTGGGCGGGACTACGTCTCCTACGAGCAGTACTTC. Translation: CASSGRDYVSYEQYF.

The chain is built from TRBV9 and TRBJ2-2; D is unresolved. The CDR3 length is 16 residues. CDR1 is SGDLS, CDR2 YYNGEE, per germline. Trimming took off 1 base at V and 4 bases at J, with 14 bases between the two ends. The CDR3 protein is CASSVRGILFTGELFF. CDR3 coding DNA: TGTGCCAGCAGCGTACGCGGCATTCTCTTCACCGGGGAGCTGTTTTTT.

Of note for this clone: Other nucleotide sequences from this sample produce the same CDR3. The gene calls are TRBV5-1 and TRBJ2-7; D might be TRBD1 (6 bases). From germline, CDR1 is SGHRS and CDR2 YFSETQ. CDR3 length equals 14 residues. Deletions cut 0 bases from V and 3 bases from J, with 10 bases between. CDR3 in amino acids: CASSLDRVGYEQYF. The CDR3 DNA is TGCGCCAGCAGCTTGGACAGGGTTGGCTACGAGCAGTACTTC.